This T cell receptor (beta chain) was identified in a study of T cells expressing NK-cell markers (dated by TCRdb to 2020 to 2021). At the level of the whole study: In sorted CD3+CD56+NKG2C+, CD3+CD56+NKG2C- and CD3+CD56-NKG2C+ T-cell subsets from eight or nine donors, TCR beta-chain repertoires were profiled. Randomly selected healthy volunteers, three men and five women, were used as the eight sequenced donors. Illumina HiSeq 2000/2500, MiSeq or NextSeq was used to sequence libraries as 2 x 150 bp reads. Among the eight sequenced donors, only one was HCMV-seronegative, while the other seven were HCMV-seropositive. Points the paper makes about the study in general: Those dominant clonotypes were again the most abundant among CD3+CD56-NKG2C+ cells in a handful of donors, at about 28.3-60.1%. It remained unclear whether the expanded NKG2C-expressing T cell clones were specific for HCMV antigens. In more than 5 donors, the dominant CD3+CD56+NKG2C+ clonotypes ranked among the top 10 CD8+ clonotypes, making up roughly 1.0-8% of CD8+ T cells.

As concerns this clonotype: This clone's antigen is unknown.

HCMV serostatus was determined by detecting HCMV-specific IgG in serum with a commercial ELISA kit. Peripheral blood mononuclear cells were isolated from blood by Ficoll density gradient centrifugation. The run used an Illumina HiSeq 2000. 5'RACE template switching, by which a universal primer site and unique molecular identifiers were added, was used to make TCR beta cDNA libraries. cDNA synthesis was primed from the TCR beta constant segment and was followed by two successive PCR amplification steps. As for the authors' bioinformatics: MIGEC was used to demultiplex reads and group the reads by UMI, and MiTCR was used to assemble and quantify clonotypes. To remove erroneous sequences, TCR cDNA sequences were retained only when supported by two or more reads. The tcR package was used for downstream repertoire analysis, and clonotypes were matched across fractions by CDR3 nucleotide sequence plus V segment. VDJmatch was used to annotate antigen specificity against VDJdb, with one amino acid substitution in CDR3 permitted. TCRdb reprocessed the reads; each CDR3 protein sequence makes one entry, and DNA is unavailable. In this record, the V and J calls reflect TCRdb's handling and not the investigators' own analysis. The sample's table lists a count of some 500,000 distinct CDR3 sequences. The top ten clones comprise approximately 1.4% of the sample.

The receptor's source is a woman aged 50 to 60 in good health. Donor details come from another sample of the same person, matched by shared clones. The sample comprised blood T cells: a sorted CD56 or NKG2C T cell subset, CD4+ or CD8+ T cells, or bulk PBMC T cells (not recorded which).

This receptor carries the CDR3 CSARTNARETQYF. The chain is assembled from TRBV20-1 and TRBJ2-5. There are 13 amino acids in the CDR3, from cysteine to phenylalanine inclusive. The entry carries no DNA sequence. The CDR1 and CDR2 encoded by the germline V gene (reference sequence) are DFQATT and SNEGSKA.